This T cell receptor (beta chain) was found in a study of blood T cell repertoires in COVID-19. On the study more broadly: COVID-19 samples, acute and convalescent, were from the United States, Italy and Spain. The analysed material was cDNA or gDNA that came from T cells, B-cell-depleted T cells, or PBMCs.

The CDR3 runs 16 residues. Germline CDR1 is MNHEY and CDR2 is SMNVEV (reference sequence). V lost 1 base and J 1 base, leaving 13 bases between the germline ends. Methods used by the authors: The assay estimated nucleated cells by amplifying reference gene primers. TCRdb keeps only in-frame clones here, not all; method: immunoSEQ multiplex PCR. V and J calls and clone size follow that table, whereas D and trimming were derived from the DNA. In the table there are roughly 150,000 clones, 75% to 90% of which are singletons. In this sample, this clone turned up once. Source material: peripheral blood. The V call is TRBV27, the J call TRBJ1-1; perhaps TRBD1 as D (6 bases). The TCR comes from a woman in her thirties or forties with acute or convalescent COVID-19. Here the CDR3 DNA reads TGTGCCAGCAGTTTATGGGCGGACAGCCCGAACACTGAAGCTTTCTTT. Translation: CASSLWADSPNTEAFF.